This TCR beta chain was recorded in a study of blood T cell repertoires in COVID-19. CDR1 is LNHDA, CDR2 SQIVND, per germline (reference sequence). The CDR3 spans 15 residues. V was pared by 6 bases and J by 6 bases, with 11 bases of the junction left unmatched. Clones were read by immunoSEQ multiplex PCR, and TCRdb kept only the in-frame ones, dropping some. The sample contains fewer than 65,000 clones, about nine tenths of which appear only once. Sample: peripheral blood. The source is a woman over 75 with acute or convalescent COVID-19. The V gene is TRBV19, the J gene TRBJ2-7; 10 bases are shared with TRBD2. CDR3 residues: CASRRTSGPPSEQYF. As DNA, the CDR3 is TGTGCCAGTAGGAGGACTAGCGGTCCCCCCAGCGAGCAGTACTTC.